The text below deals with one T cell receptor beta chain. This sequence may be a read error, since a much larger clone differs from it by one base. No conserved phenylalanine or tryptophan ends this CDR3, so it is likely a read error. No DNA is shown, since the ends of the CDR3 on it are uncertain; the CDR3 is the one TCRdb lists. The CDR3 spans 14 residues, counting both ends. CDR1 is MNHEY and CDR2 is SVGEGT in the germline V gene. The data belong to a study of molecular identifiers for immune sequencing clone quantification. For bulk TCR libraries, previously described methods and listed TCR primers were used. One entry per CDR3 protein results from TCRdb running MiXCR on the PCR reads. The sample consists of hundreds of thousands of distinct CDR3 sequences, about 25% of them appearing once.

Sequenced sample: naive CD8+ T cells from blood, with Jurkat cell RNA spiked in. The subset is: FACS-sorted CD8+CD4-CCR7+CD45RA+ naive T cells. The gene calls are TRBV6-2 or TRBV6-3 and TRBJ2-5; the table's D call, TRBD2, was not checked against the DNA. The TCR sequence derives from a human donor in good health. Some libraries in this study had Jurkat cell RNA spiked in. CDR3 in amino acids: CASSCSAGGPQETR.